This TCR beta chain is from a study of T cell responses to AZD1222 COVID-19 vaccine. Study-level findings and limits: In all cases, repertoires were sampled only after the peak T cell response.

The protocol was immunoSEQ multiplex PCR, while the TCRdb copy is restricted to in-frame clones and leaves out a portion. This sample carries 150,000 to 180,000 clones, roughly nine tenths of them seen once, and the ten largest clones take 4.5% to 6%. Remarks on this clone: Its antigen is unknown.

The CDR3 runs 16 residues. Germline CDR1 and CDR2: MNHEY and SVGAGI. The V gene lost 0 bases and the J gene lost 0 bases, with 8 bases spanning the gap. J is TRBJ2-2 and V is TRBV6-5; D not certain. This sequence originates from an adult in good health. The sequenced sample was peripheral blood, obtained on day 0 of MenACWY control vaccination. The CDR3, as DNA: TGTGCCAGCAGTTACTCGAGCAGGCCGAACACCGGGGAGCTGTTTTTT. Amino acids: CASSYSSRPNTGELFF.